Shown below are 15 T cell receptor beta chains from a single sample sequenced in a study of molecular identifiers for immune sequencing clone quantification. TCRdb reanalysed the PCR reads using MiXCR and keeps one entry per CDR3 protein. Among approximately 590,000 distinct CDR3 sequences listed, 25% were seen once. Sequences were obtained from naive CD8+ T cells from blood, with Jurkat cell RNA spiked in. Subset here: FACS-sorted CD8+CD4-CCR7+CD45RA+ naive T cells. These receptors were obtained from a human donor in good health. Some libraries in this study had Jurkat cell RNA spiked in.

This clonotype was detected only a few times. V and J are TRBV20-1 and TRBJ2-7, with TRBD1 as a possible D gene (5 bases). The CDR3 length is 14 residues. Trimming took 6 bases from V and 7 from J, leaving 22 bases between them. Looked up from germline, CDR1 is DFQATT and CDR2 is SNEGSKA (reference sequence). The CDR3 coding sequence is TGCAGTGCAGGCCATATAGGGGCCTTAGAAGAGCAGTACTTC. Translation gives CSAGHIGALEEQYF.

The V call is TRBV27, the J call TRBJ1-4; 8 bases are shared with TRBD1. V was pared by 3 bases and J by 7 bases, with 4 bases of the junction left unmatched. The CDR3 has 14 amino acids. Germline CDR1 is MNHEY and CDR2 is SMNVEV (reference sequence). CDR3 sequence: CASSLGTGGEKLFF. Written as DNA, the CDR3 is TGTGCCAGCAGTTTGGGGACAGGAGGTGAAAAACTGTTTTTT.

In this sample, this clonotype turned up once. Given a much more abundant clone one base away, this may be a read error. The gene calls are TRBV27 and TRBJ2-7; 8 bases align to TRBD1. The V gene end was trimmed by 7 bases and the J gene end by 2 bases; junction bases not matched to a gene: 10. The CDR3 runs to 15 residues. In germline, CDR1 is MNHEY, CDR2 SMNVEV (reference sequence). CDR3 residues: CASNMTGDGAYEQYF. The CDR3 nucleotides are TGTGCCAGCAACATGACAGGGGATGGAGCCTACGAGCAGTACTTC.

This clonotype was recorded many times. The genes are TRBV5-5 and TRBJ2-3; a weak D match, TRBD1 (6 bases). Between the trimmed V and J ends, which lost 2 bases and 2 bases, there was a span of 21 bases. The CDR3 contains 18 residues. CDR1 is SGHKS and CDR2 is YYEKEE in the germline V gene (reference sequence). The CDR3 DNA reads as TGTGCCAGCAGCTTTCGGCAGGGGCGGATCCTAAACACAGATACGCAGTATTTT. Translated: CASSFRQGRILNTDTQYF.

This clonotype was found many times. This rearrangement joins TRBV7-9 to TRBJ2-3; D is unclear. The V gene lost 2 bases and the J gene lost 0 bases, with 9 bases spanning the gap. In germline, CDR1 is SEHNR, CDR2 FQNEAQ (reference sequence). The CDR3 is 15 residues long. CDR3 sequence reads: CASSLIIGSTDTQYF. The CDR3 region has the DNA TGTGCCAGCAGCTTAATAATCGGGAGCACAGATACGCAGTATTTT.

Comments on this clonotype: A much larger clone differs by one base, so this may be a read error. Lacking the conserved final phenylalanine or tryptophan, this CDR3 likely reflects a read error. V and J are TRBV14 and TRBJ1-1; D remains unclear. The germline V gene has CDR1 SGHDN and CDR2 FVKESK. The length of the CDR3 is 16 residues. V was shortened by 0 bases and J by 4 bases, with 15 bases between the two germline ends. The CDR3 loop is CASSQDIKGWGTEAFC. The CDR3 bases are TGTGCCAGCAGCCAAGATATAAAGGGTTGGGGCACTGAAGCTTTCTGT.

Details on this clonotype: The junction does not match germline at one end; this may be a read error. V gene TRBV5-3 combines with J gene TRBJ1-1; D remains ambiguous. TRBV5-3 is an open reading frame, and its role is uncertain. The CDR3 runs 14 residues. The CDR3 loop is CASSLEGSAVEAFF. The CDR3 DNA follows: TGTGCCAGCAGCTTGGAGGGATCCGCAGTTGAAGCTTTCTTT.

This chain uses TRBV9 with TRBJ2-2; 8 nucleotides line up with TRBD2. The CDR3 has 14 residues. Looked up from germline, CDR1 is SGDLS and CDR2 is YYNGEE. Losses at the gene ends were 4 bases for V and 6 bases for J; bases not matched to a gene: 5. In DNA form, the CDR3 reads TGTGCCAGCAGCCCGGGGGGGTACCCCGGGGAGCTGTTTTTT. Translation gives CASSPGGYPGELFF.

This clonotype was counted between two and nine times. The V call is TRBV11-2, the J call TRBJ2-3; D not resolved. CDR1 and CDR2 (germline): SGHAT, FQNNGV. Trimming cost V 2 bases and J 2 bases, with 5 bases left between them. CDR3 length: 13 amino acids. CDR3 sequence: CASSLWVTDTQYF. CDR3 sequence (DNA): TGTGCCAGCAGCTTATGGGTCACAGATACGCAGTATTTT.

This chain links TRBV7-2 with TRBJ2-5; D may be TRBD1 or TRBD2 (5 bases each). V was pared by 3 bases and J by 5 bases, with 16 bases between. The CDR3 contains 15 residues. From germline, CDR1 is SGHTA and CDR2 FQGNSA. CDR3: CASSFRGFEGETQYF. In nucleotides, the CDR3 is TGTGCCAGCAGCTTCCGGGGTTTTGAGGGGGAGACCCAGTACTTC.

This clonotype was recorded a few times. The CDR3 sequence is CASSFFEDTEAFF. In nucleotides, the CDR3 is TGTGCCAGCAGTTTCTTCGAGGACACTGAAGCTTTCTTT. The chain employs TRBV12-3 or TRBV12-4 and TRBJ1-1; no clear D gene. The CDR3 totals 13 residues. Trimming left V 3 bases short and J 3 bases short, with 8 bases between.

The chain employs TRBV19 and TRBJ2-4, with 9 nucleotides matching TRBD2. This CDR3 region has 18 residues. With 5 bases clipped from V and 6 bases from J, the junction kept 17 bases outside the gene matches. Germline-derived CDR1 and CDR2 are LNHDA and SQIVND (reference sequence). This chain's CDR3 is CASSETGLSGGLLNIQYF. CDR3 sequence (DNA): TGTGCCAGTAGTGAGACAGGGCTTAGCGGGGGACTTTTAAACATTCAGTACTTC.

This clonotype was seen many times. The rearrangement links TRBV16 to TRBJ1-5, with D possibly TRBD1 on 5 matching bases. Looked up from germline, CDR1 is KGHSY and CDR2 is FQNENV. Trimming took 4 bases from V and 7 from J, leaving 11 bases between them. The CDR3 extends over 13 amino acids. As DNA, the CDR3 is TGTGCCAGCAGCCGGCAGGGTGCGCAGCCCCAGCATTTT. Translating gives CASSRQGAQPQHF.

The table lists this clonotype with a few counts. This chain links TRBV29-1 with TRBJ2-5; D is unresolved. V was shortened by 6 bases and J by 1 base, with 12 bases between the two germline ends. From germline, CDR1 is SQVTM and CDR2 ANQGSEA. The CDR3 is 13 residues long. Here the CDR3 reads CSVVHVSQETQYF. CDR3 DNA: TGCAGCGTCGTACACGTTTCCCAAGAGACCCAGTACTTC.

Comment on this clonotype: This clone may be a read error of a much larger clone one base away. This chain uses TRBV24-1 with TRBJ2-3; no reliable D call. CDR1 KGHDR and CDR2 SFDVKD come from the germline V gene. This CDR3 spans 12 amino acids. CDR3 nucleotides: TGTGCCACCAGTAATTTCGCGGATACGCAGTATTTT. This translates into CATSNFADTQYF.